What follows is one TCR beta chain and its context. The target antigen is unknown. Every subset had its genomic DNA shared out evenly among several immunoSEQ plates. The data were produced by immunoSEQ multiplex PCR, yet TCRdb's version contains in-frame clones alone and is incomplete. The profile covers around 600,000 clones, with approximately 97% appearing a single time and 0.055% to 0.07% taken by the ten largest. The data are from a study of shared clonotypes between healthy human individuals. Findings and caveats of the study: Rarefaction curves obtained for sorted subsets showed sequencing incomplete despite large depth. Depth of sequencing was expected to influence donor clonotype sharing.

V lost 0 bases to trimming and J lost 0 bases, with 4 bases between them. This CDR3 has 14 residues. From germline, CDR1 is SGHRS and CDR2 YFSETQ. The V gene is TRBV5-1, the J gene TRBJ2-1; D call uncertain. This TCR came from a woman aged 30 to 39 in good health. Material: naive CD4+ T cells sorted from blood. The subset is: CD45RA+ positively selected. The chain's CDR3 is CASSLESSYNEQFF. The CDR3 coding sequence is TGCGCCAGCAGCTTGGAGAGCTCCTACAATGAGCAGTTCTTC.